The source of this T cell receptor beta chain is a study of CD8 T cells in ankylosing spondylitis (dated by TCRdb to 2017 to 2019). Describing the broader study: The study profiled T cell receptor beta repertoires in healthy donors and ankylosing spondylitis patients to find disease-linked TCR variants. The whole study cohort included 95 to 130 healthy donors and 20 to 30 ankylosing spondylitis patients. Peripheral blood samples were taken, and synovial fluid was additionally collected from ankylosing spondylitis patients.

Based on the germline V gene, the CDR1 and CDR2 sequences are SGHTA and FQGNSA. There are 14 amino acids in the CDR3, from cysteine to phenylalanine inclusive. Of all the DNA, just the CDR3 is kept, 42 bases in frame from base 1. At the junction V is shortened by 6 bases and J by 3 bases, with 11 bases in between. For sequencing, an Illumina HiSeq 2500 was employed. TCR beta libraries were prepared by quantitative 5'-RACE with molecular barcodes. As for how the authors treated the data: A new computational method, built on a probabilistic model of VDJ rearrangement, was used to identify disease-linked TCR variants. TCRdb redid the processing of the public reads, applying fastp at Q25 and MiXCR, and retained in-frame beta chains. Every distinct CDR3 protein forms one entry, paired with its most common genes and DNA. The V and J calls, along with clone size, are taken from TCRdb and not from the paper's own processing. The sample yields fewer than 250,000 distinct CDR3 sequences; roughly a tenth were counted once. Clones ranked in the top ten supply about 2.8% of the sample.

In the case of this clonotype: Its antigen is unknown. It has no much larger one-base neighbor in the sample; base qualities were not kept.

What the study reported, not specific to this receptor: Some motif variants were previously reported in synovial fluid and blood of reactive arthritis patients, suggesting common disease-initiation mechanisms. A TCR beta motif of seven or eight highly homologous amino acid variants appeared characteristic of blood from ankylosing spondylitis patients. The disease-linked clones showed a CD8+ phenotype and occurred at relatively low frequencies in peripheral blood. Significant enrichment of the disease-linked clones was reported in matched synovial fluid samples from ankylosing spondylitis patients.

Here the chain combines TRBV7-2 and TRBJ2-2; 5 matching bases give a weak D call of TRBD1. Sequenced material: blood, either unsorted or a sorted T cell fraction (not recorded which). The clonotype comes from a male donor with ankylosing spondylitis or in good health (not recorded which). The DNA sequence is given as TGTGCCAGCAGTTGGACAAGACACACCGGGGAGCTGTTTTTT. The encoded protein is CASSWTRHTGELFF.